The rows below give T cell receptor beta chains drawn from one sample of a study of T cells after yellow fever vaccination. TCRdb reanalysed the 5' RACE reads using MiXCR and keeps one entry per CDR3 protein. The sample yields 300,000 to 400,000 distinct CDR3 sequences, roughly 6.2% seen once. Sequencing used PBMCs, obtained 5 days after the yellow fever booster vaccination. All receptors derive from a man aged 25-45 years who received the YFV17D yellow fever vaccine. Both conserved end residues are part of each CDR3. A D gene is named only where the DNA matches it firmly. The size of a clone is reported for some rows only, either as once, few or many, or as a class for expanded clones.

CDR3 protein: CSAPAEFRDNEQFF
CDR3 DNA: TGCAGTGCCCCGGCGGAGTTTCGGGACAATGAGCAGTTCTTC
V gene: TRBV20-1
J gene: TRBJ2-1
D gene: .
clone size: few

CDR3 protein: CASSLRLAGEQTQYF
CDR3 DNA: TGCGCCAGCAGCCTCCGGCTAGCGGGAGAACAGACCCAGTACTTC
V gene: TRBV4-3
J gene: TRBJ2-5
D gene: TRBD2
clone size: few

CDR3 protein: CSVETPRGGLSGANVLTF
CDR3 DNA: TGCAGCGTTGAAACCCCTAGGGGTGGGCTCTCTGGGGCCAACGTCCTGACTTTC
V gene: TRBV29-1
J gene: TRBJ2-6
D gene: .
clone size: .

CDR3 protein: CSARDSSGNYRYEQYF
CDR3 DNA: TGCAGTGCTAGAGACAGTAGCGGGAATTACCGATACGAGCAGTACTTC
V gene: TRBV20-1
J gene: TRBJ2-7
D gene: TRBD2
clone size: few

CDR3 protein: CSATSLTGGHEQYF
CDR3 DNA: TGCAGTGCTACATCCTTGACAGGGGGCCACGAGCAGTACTTC
V gene: TRBV20-1
J gene: TRBJ2-7
D gene: TRBD1
clone size: few

CDR3 protein: CASSWAQGAWETQYF
CDR3 DNA: TGTGCCAGCAGCTGGGCACAGGGGGCTTGGGAGACCCAGTACTTC
V gene: TRBV7-2
J gene: TRBJ2-5
D gene: TRBD1
clone size: .

CDR3 protein: CASSLQRTGAYEQYF
CDR3 DNA: TGCGCCAGCAGCTTGCAACGGACAGGGGCCTACGAGCAGTACTTC
V gene: TRBV5-1
J gene: TRBJ2-7
D gene: TRBD1
clone size: .

CDR3 protein: CASSDPRDFDTQYF
CDR3 DNA: TGTGCCAGCAGTGACCCGAGGGACTTCGATACGCAGTATTTT
V gene: TRBV6-5
J gene: TRBJ2-3
D gene: .
clone size: .

CDR3 protein: CASSVGGSYEQYF
CDR3 DNA: TGTGCCAGCAGTGTGGGCGGCTCCTACGAGCAGTACTTC
V gene: TRBV6-1
J gene: TRBJ2-7
D gene: .
clone size: many

CDR3 protein: CASSLGRGIFNEQFF
CDR3 DNA: TGTGCCAGCAGTTTAGGCAGGGGGATTTTCAATGAGCAGTTCTTC
V gene: TRBV28
J gene: TRBJ2-1
D gene: TRBD1
clone size: .

CDR3 protein: CSARDPQARAGELFF
CDR3 DNA: TGCAGTGCTAGAGATCCTCAGGCGAGGGCCGGGGAGCTGTTTTTT
V gene: TRBV20-1
J gene: TRBJ2-2
D gene: .
clone size: few

CDR3 protein: CASSLSPQGAADEQYF
CDR3 DNA: TGCGCCAGCAGCTTGTCTCCACAGGGGGCGGCTGACGAGCAGTACTTC
V gene: TRBV5-1
J gene: TRBJ2-7
D gene: TRBD1
clone size: .

CDR3 protein: CASSNPADTQYF
CDR3 DNA: TGTGCCAGCAGCAACCCCGCGGATACGCAGTATTTT
V gene: TRBV7-6
J gene: TRBJ2-3
D gene: .
clone size: few

CDR3 protein: CASSLAGAVRSPLHF
CDR3 DNA: TGTGCCAGCAGCTTAGCAGGTGCGGTGCGATCACCCCTCCACTTT
V gene: TRBV7-2
J gene: TRBJ1-6
D gene: .
clone size: .

CDR3 protein: CASSLLDSRGETQYF
CDR3 DNA: TGCGCCAGCAGCTTACTCGACTCAAGGGGGGAGACCCAGTACTTC
V gene: TRBV5-1
J gene: TRBJ2-5
D gene: .
clone size: .

CDR3 protein: CASSFLSGRAGTEQFF
CDR3 DNA: TGCGCCAGCAGCTTCCTTAGCGGGAGGGCCGGTACTGAGCAGTTCTTC
V gene: TRBV5-1
J gene: TRBJ2-1
D gene: TRBD2
clone size: few

CDR3 protein: CASSFPTETQYF
CDR3 DNA: TGTGCCAGCTCCTTCCCAACGGAGACCCAGTACTTC
V gene: TRBV18
J gene: TRBJ2-5
D gene: .
clone size: .

CDR3 protein: CASSLGGLGNEQFF
CDR3 DNA: TGTGCCAGCAGCTTGGGAGGGCTGGGGAATGAGCAGTTCTTC
V gene: TRBV7-3
J gene: TRBJ2-1
D gene: TRBD2
clone size: many

CDR3 protein: CASRSHGGTGELFF
CDR3 DNA: TGTGCCAGCAGAAGCCACGGAGGGACCGGGGAGCTGTTTTTT
V gene: TRBV12-3/TRBV12-4
J gene: TRBJ2-2
D gene: .
clone size: .

CDR3 protein: CASLGTSGFTKNIQYF
CDR3 DNA: TGTGCCAGCTTGGGGACTAGCGGGTTTACCAAAAACATTCAGTACTTC
V gene: TRBV28
J gene: TRBJ2-4
D gene: TRBD2
clone size: .

CDR3 protein: CASSRDRGAYEQYF
CDR3 DNA: TGTGCCAGCAGTCGGGACAGGGGTGCTTACGAGCAGTACTTC
V gene: TRBV2
J gene: TRBJ2-7
D gene: TRBD1
clone size: .

CDR3 protein: CASSVGLGNYNEQFF
CDR3 DNA: TGTGCCAGCAGCGTAGGGCTAGGTAATTACAATGAGCAGTTCTTC
V gene: TRBV9
J gene: TRBJ2-1
D gene: .
clone size: many

CDR3 protein: CASSPARPGANVLTF
CDR3 DNA: TGTGCCAGCAGTCCGGCGAGGCCTGGGGCCAACGTCCTGACTTTC
V gene: TRBV12-3/TRBV12-4
J gene: TRBJ2-6
D gene: .
clone size: .

CDR3 protein: CASSPRTQENEQFF
CDR3 DNA: TGTGCCAGCTCACCACGGACACAGGAAAATGAGCAGTTCTTC
V gene: TRBV18
J gene: TRBJ2-1
D gene: .
clone size: few

CDR3 protein: CASSLTGGKQPQHF
CDR3 DNA: TGTGCCAGCAGCCTGACAGGGGGGAAGCAGCCCCAGCATTTT
V gene: TRBV7-2
J gene: TRBJ1-5
D gene: TRBD1
clone size: .

CDR3 protein: CASSLGESGRGYEQYF
CDR3 DNA: TGTGCCAGCAGCTTGGGGGAAAGCGGGAGAGGCTACGAGCAGTACTTC
V gene: TRBV11-2
J gene: TRBJ2-7
D gene: TRBD2
clone size: .

CDR3 protein: CASSPQTGYQETQYF
CDR3 DNA: TGCGCCAGCAGCCCACAAACAGGCTACCAAGAGACCCAGTACTTC
V gene: TRBV5-1
J gene: TRBJ2-5
D gene: .
clone size: many

CDR3 protein: CSGHRGQMNEQFF
CDR3 DNA: TGCAGCGGTCACAGGGGGCAGATGAATGAGCAGTTCTTC
V gene: TRBV29-1
J gene: TRBJ2-1
D gene: TRBD1
clone size: many

CDR3 protein: CSAIRDRNNQPQHF
CDR3 DNA: TGCAGTGCTATTAGGGACAGAAATAATCAGCCCCAGCATTTT
V gene: TRBV20-1
J gene: TRBJ1-5
D gene: TRBD1
clone size: .

CDR3 protein: CASSPGLGRYEQYF
CDR3 DNA: TGCGCCAGCAGCCCTGGTCTAGGTCGCTACGAGCAGTACTTC
V gene: TRBV5-1
J gene: TRBJ2-7
D gene: .
clone size: many

CDR3 protein: CASSYTTGPGGYEQYF
CDR3 DNA: TGTGCCAGCAGCTATACCACGGGACCCGGCGGTTACGAGCAGTACTTC
V gene: TRBV11-2
J gene: TRBJ2-7
D gene: .
clone size: .

CDR3 protein: CSVYSGANVLTF
CDR3 DNA: TGCAGCGTCTACTCTGGGGCCAACGTCCTGACTTTC
V gene: TRBV29-1
J gene: TRBJ2-6
D gene: .
clone size: few

CDR3 protein: CASSFNSGNTIYF
CDR3 DNA: TGCGCCAGCAGCTTCAATTCTGGAAACACCATATATTTT
V gene: TRBV5-1
J gene: TRBJ1-3
D gene: .
clone size: few

CDR3 protein: CSARGPPEQYF
CDR3 DNA: TGCAGTGCTAGAGGGCCCCCAGAGCAGTACTTC
V gene: TRBV20-1
J gene: TRBJ2-7
D gene: .
clone size: many

CDR3 protein: CAISGGQGAFTEAFF
CDR3 DNA: TGTGCCATCAGTGGGGGACAGGGGGCGTTCACTGAAGCTTTCTTT
V gene: TRBV10-3
J gene: TRBJ1-1
D gene: TRBD1
clone size: .

CDR3 protein: CASSSREADTQYF
CDR3 DNA: TGTGCCAGCAGCTCCAGGGAAGCGGATACGCAGTATTTT
V gene: TRBV7-2
J gene: TRBJ2-3
D gene: .
clone size: .

CDR3 protein: CATSREAGANEQFF
CDR3 DNA: TGTGCCACCAGCAGAGAGGCGGGAGCGAATGAGCAGTTCTTC
V gene: TRBV15
J gene: TRBJ2-1
D gene: TRBD2
clone size: many

CDR3 protein: CATSDPRSPHYEQYF
CDR3 DNA: TGTGCCACCAGTGACCCCCGAAGTCCACACTACGAGCAGTACTTC
V gene: TRBV24-1
J gene: TRBJ2-7
D gene: .
clone size: .

CDR3 protein: CASSSTRDTYNEQFF
CDR3 DNA: TGTGCCAGCAGCTCGACCCGGGACACCTACAATGAGCAGTTCTTC
V gene: TRBV7-2
J gene: TRBJ2-1
D gene: .
clone size: .

CDR3 protein: CASSLRTGGSEQYF
CDR3 DNA: TGTGCCAGCAGTTTGAGGACAGGGGGCTCCGAGCAGTACTTC
V gene: TRBV12-3/TRBV12-4
J gene: TRBJ2-7
D gene: TRBD1
clone size: few

CDR3 protein: CSVPGGTGELFF
CDR3 DNA: TGCAGCGTCCCCGGGGGCACCGGGGAGCTGTTTTTT
V gene: TRBV29-1
J gene: TRBJ2-2
D gene: .
clone size: few

CDR3 protein: CASSSGPGTGGKITF
CDR3 DNA: TGTGCCAGCAGCTCGGGTCCCGGGACAGGGGGGAAAATAACCTTC
V gene: TRBV7-2
J gene: TRBJ2-1
D gene: TRBD1
clone size: .

CDR3 protein: CSARVGSPDTQYF
CDR3 DNA: TGCAGTGCTAGAGTCGGGAGCCCAGATACGCAGTATTTT
V gene: TRBV20-1
J gene: TRBJ2-3
D gene: .
clone size: .

CDR3 protein: CASSGADIPQPQHF
CDR3 DNA: TGTGCCAGCTCAGGAGCGGACATCCCCCAGCCCCAGCATTTT
V gene: TRBV18
J gene: TRBJ1-5
D gene: .
clone size: .